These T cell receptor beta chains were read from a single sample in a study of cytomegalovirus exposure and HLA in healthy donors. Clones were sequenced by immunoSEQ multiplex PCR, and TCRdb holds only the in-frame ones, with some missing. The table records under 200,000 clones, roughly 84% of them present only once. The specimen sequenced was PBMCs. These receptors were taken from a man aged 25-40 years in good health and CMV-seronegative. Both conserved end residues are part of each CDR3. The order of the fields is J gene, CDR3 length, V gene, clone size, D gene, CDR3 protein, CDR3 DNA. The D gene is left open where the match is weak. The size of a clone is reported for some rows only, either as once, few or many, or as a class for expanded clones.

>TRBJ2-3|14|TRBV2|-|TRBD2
CASRASGNTDTQYF
TGTGCCAGCAGGGCTAGCGGAAACACAGATACGCAGTATTTT
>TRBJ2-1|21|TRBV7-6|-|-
CASSSYRTQGPRTSSYNEQFF
TGTGCCAGCAGCTCTTATCGAACACAGGGCCCCCGAACGAGCTCCTACAATGAGCAGTTCTTC
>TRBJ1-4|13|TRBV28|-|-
CASTGPTNEKLFF
TGTGCCAGCACAGGTCCCACTAATGAAAAACTGTTTTTT
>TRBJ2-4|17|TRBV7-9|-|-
CASSLGVARVFKNIQYF
TGTGCCAGCAGCTTAGGCGTCGCCAGGGTATTCAAAAACATTCAGTACTTC
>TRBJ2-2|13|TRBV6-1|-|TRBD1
CASGQENTGELFF
TGTGCCAGTGGACAGGAAAACACCGGGGAGCTGTTTTTT
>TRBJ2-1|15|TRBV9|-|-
CASSEGDLVYNEQFF
TGTGCCAGCAGCGAGGGGGATCTAGTGTACAATGAGCAGTTCTTC
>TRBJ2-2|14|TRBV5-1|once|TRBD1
CASSPQGARGELFF
TGCGCCAGCAGCCCCCAGGGGGCGCGGGGGGAGCTGTTTTTT
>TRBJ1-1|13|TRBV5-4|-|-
CASSGDYSRGAFF
TGTGCCAGCAGTGGGGACTATTCTCGAGGAGCTTTCTTT
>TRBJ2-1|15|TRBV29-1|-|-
CSVEVADHSYNEQFF
TGCAGCGTTGAAGTAGCGGACCACTCCTACAATGAGCAGTTCTTC
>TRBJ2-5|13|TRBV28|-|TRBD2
CASSPLAEETQYF
TGTGCCAGCAGTCCACTAGCGGAAGAGACCCAGTACTTC
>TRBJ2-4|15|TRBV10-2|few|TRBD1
CASSERQGGKNIQYF
TGCGCCAGCAGTGAGAGACAGGGGGGGAAAAACATTCAGTACTTC
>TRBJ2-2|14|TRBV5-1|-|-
CASSSRTDTGELFF
TGCGCCAGCAGTTCGCGGACAGACACCGGGGAGCTGTTTTTT
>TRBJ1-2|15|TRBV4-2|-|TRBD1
CASSPTGGENYGYTF
TGTGCCAGCAGCCCGACAGGGGGCGAGAACTATGGCTACACCTTC
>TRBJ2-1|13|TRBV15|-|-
CATSRDPVYEQFF
TGTGCCACCAGCAGAGATCCAGTGTATGAGCAGTTCTTC
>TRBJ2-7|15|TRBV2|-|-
CASSEEGGKSYEQYF
TGTGCCAGCAGTGAAGAAGGGGGTAAGTCCTACGAGCAGTACTTC
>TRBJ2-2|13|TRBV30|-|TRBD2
CAWEERGTGELFF
TGTGCCTGGGAGGAGCGGGGCACCGGGGAGCTGTTTTTT
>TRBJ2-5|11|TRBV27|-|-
CASSPQETQYF
TGTGCCAGCAGTCCACAAGAGACCCAGTACTTC
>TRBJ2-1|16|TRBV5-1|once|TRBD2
CASSLVVLAGANEQFF
TGCGCCAGCAGCTTGGTGGTTCTAGCGGGAGCAAATGAGCAGTTCTTC
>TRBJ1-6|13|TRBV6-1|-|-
CASSEVRDSPLHF
TGTGCCAGCAGTGAAGTGAGGGATTCACCCCTCCACTTT
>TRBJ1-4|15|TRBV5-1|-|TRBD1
CASSIQGWTNEKLFF
TGCGCCAGCAGCATACAGGGGTGGACTAATGAAAAACTGTTTTTT
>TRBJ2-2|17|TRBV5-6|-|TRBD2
CASSFSASGRGTGELFF
TGTGCCAGCAGCTTTTCTGCTAGCGGGAGAGGTACCGGGGAGCTGTTTTTT
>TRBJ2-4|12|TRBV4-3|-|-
CASRELKNIQYF
TGCGCCAGCAGGGAGCTTAAAAACATTCAGTACTTC
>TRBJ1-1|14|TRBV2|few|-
CASSGHPQDTEAFF
TGTGCCAGCAGCGGACACCCCCAGGACACTGAAGCTTTCTTT
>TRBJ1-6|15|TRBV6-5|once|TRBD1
CASSYQSQGKAPLHF
TGTGCCAGCAGTTACCAATCACAGGGGAAGGCACCCCTCCACTTT
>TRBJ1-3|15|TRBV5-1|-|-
CASSPGSRSGNTIYF
TGCGCCAGCAGCCCAGGCTCCCGCTCTGGAAACACCATATATTTT
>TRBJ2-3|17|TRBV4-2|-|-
CASSPYETDSSTDTQYF
TGTGCCAGCAGCCCATACGAGACAGATTCTAGCACAGATACGCAGTATTTT
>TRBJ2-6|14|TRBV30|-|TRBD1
CASFTGAGANVLTF
TGTGCCTCCTTCACAGGGGCTGGGGCCAACGTCCTGACTTTC
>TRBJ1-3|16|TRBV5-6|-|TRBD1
CASRRTGGSLGNTIYF
TGTGCCAGCAGACGGACAGGGGGCAGTCTGGGAAACACCATATATTTT
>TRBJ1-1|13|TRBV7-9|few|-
CSSSFGGNTEAFF
TGTTCCAGCAGCTTTGGGGGCAACACTGAAGCTTTCTTT
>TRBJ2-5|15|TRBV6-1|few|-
CASSEAGGTQETQYF
TGTGCCAGCAGTGAAGCCGGCGGCACGCAAGAGACCCAGTACTTC
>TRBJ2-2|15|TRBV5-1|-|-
CASSYITGITGELFF
TGCGCCAGCAGCTATATCACAGGGATCACCGGGGAGCTGTTTTTT
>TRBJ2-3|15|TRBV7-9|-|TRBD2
CASRLVGGIVDTQYF
TGTGCCAGCAGACTAGTCGGGGGGATAGTAGATACGCAGTATTTT
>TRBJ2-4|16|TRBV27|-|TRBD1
CASSFGTGGPKNIQYF
TGTGCCAGCAGTTTCGGGACAGGGGGCCCCAAAAACATTCAGTACTTC
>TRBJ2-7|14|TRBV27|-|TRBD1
CASSLGQGAYEQYF
TGTGCCAGCAGTTTGGGGCAGGGGGCCTACGAGCAGTACTTC
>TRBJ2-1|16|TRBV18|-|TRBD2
CASSPRREGGYNEQFF
TGTGCCAGCTCACCACGGCGGGAGGGAGGGTACAATGAGCAGTTCTTC
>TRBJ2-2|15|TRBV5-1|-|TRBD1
CASNRGQGNTGELFF
TGCGCCAGCAATAGGGGACAGGGAAACACCGGGGAGCTGTTTTTT
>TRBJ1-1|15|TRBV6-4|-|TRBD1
CASRRQGALGGEAFF
TGTGCCAGCAGAAGACAGGGGGCTTTGGGTGGTGAAGCTTTCTTT
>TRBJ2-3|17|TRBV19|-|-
CASRPRGGAKKSDTQYF
TGTGCCAGTAGACCTCGAGGGGGAGCGAAGAAGTCAGATACGCAGTATTTT
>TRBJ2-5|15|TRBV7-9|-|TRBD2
CASSLASGGPKTQYF
TGTGCCAGCAGCTTAGCTAGCGGGGGGCCTAAGACCCAGTACTTC
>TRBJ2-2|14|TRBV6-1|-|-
CASGFTRSPGELFF
TGTGCCAGCGGGTTTACGAGGAGTCCCGGGGAGCTGTTTTTT
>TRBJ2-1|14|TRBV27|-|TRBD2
CASSSGLAGNEQFF
TGTGCCAGCAGTTCGGGACTAGCGGGAAATGAGCAGTTCTTC
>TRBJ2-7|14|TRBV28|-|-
CASSFGGTSYEQYF
TGTGCCAGCAGTTTCGGGGGAACCTCCTACGAGCAGTACTTC
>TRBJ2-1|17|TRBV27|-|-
CASSLPPYGGYFNEQFF
TGTGCCAGCAGTTTGCCTCCTTATGGGGGGTATTTCAATGAGCAGTTCTTC
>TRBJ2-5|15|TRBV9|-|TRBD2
CASSAGGTSEETQYF
TGTGCCAGCAGCGCCGGCGGGACTAGCGAAGAGACCCAGTACTTC
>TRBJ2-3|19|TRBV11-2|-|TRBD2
CASSFPRGAGWLSTDTQYF
TGTGCCAGCAGCTTCCCTCGGGGAGCGGGGTGGTTGAGTACAGATACGCAGTATTTT
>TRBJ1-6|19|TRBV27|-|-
CASSFFGTSINSYNSPLHF
TGTGCCAGCAGTTTCTTCGGGACATCCATCAACTCCTATAATTCACCCCTCCACTTT
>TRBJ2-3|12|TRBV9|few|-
CASSVNIDTQYF
TGTGCCAGCAGCGTAAACATAGATACGCAGTATTTT
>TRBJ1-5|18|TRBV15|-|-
CATSRHIPGGGVLQPQHF
TGTGCCACCAGCAGACACATCCCCGGGGGGGGCGTTCTTCAGCCCCAGCATTTT
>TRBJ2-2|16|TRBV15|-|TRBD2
CATSRGGRGNTGELFF
TGTGCCACCAGCCGGGGGGGACGGGGGAACACCGGGGAGCTGTTTTTT
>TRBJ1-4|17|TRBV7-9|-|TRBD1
CSSSAGDSPWTNEKLFF
TGTTCCAGCAGCGCCGGGGACAGCCCTTGGACTAATGAAAAACTGTTTTTT
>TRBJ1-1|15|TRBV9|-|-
CASSADRQANTEAFF
TGTGCCAGCAGCGCCGACCGACAGGCGAACACTGAAGCTTTCTTT